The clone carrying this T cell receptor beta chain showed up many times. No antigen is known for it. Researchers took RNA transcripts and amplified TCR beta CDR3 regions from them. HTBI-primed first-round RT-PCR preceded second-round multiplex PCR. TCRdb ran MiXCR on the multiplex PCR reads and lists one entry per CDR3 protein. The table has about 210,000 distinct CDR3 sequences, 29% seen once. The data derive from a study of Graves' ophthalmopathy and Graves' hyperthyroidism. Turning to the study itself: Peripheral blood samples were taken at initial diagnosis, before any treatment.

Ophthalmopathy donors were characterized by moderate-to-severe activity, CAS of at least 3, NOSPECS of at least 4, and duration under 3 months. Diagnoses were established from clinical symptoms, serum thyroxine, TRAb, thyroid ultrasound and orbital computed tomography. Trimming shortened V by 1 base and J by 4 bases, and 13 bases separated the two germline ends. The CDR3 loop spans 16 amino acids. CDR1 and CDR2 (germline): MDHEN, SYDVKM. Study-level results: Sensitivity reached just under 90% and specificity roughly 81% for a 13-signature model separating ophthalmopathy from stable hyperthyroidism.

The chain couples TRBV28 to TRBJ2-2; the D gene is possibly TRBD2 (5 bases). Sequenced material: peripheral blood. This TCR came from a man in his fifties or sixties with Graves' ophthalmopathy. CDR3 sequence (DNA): TGTGCCAGCAGTTTATTGTTCTGGGCGGGCACCGGGGAGCTGTTTTTT. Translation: CASSLLFWAGTGELFF.